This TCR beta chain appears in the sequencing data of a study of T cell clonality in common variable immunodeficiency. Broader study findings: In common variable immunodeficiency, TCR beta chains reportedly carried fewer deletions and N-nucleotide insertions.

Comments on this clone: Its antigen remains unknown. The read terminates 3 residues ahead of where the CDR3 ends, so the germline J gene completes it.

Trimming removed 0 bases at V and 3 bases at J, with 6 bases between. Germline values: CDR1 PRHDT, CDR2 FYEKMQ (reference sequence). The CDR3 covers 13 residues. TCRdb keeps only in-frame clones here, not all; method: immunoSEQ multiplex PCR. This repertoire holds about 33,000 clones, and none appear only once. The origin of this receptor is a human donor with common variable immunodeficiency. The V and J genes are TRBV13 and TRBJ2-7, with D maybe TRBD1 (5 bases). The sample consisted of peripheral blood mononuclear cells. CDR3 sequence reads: CASSLGGLYEQYF. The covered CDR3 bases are TGTGCCAGCAGCTTAGGGGGGCTCTACGAG.